The next 10 T cell receptor beta chains were all read from a single sample in a study of blood T cells in healthy people across ages. Using a J-beta primer mix together with a sample-barcoded 5' primer, a second PCR was run for roughly 6 to 11 cycles. TCRdb re-called the 5' RACE reads through MiXCR, storing one row per CDR3 protein. The sample shows about 840,000 distinct CDR3 sequences, 29% of them seen only once. The same specimen was also included in a second study, on T cells of mothers and their children.

Sequencing was performed on blood. The receptors come from a middle-aged woman in good health.

The chain couples TRBV5-1 to TRBJ2-5; 15 bases map to TRBD2. This CDR3 is 20 amino acids long. V lost 0 bases, J lost 5 bases, and 14 bases stayed unmatched. CDR1 SGHRS and CDR2 YFSETQ come from the germline V gene. The CDR3 DNA reads TGCGCCAGCAGCTTGGTCCCCTCCGGGACTAGCGGGGGGCCGGGGGAGACCCAGTACTTC. This encodes CASSLVPSGTSGGPGETQYF. The full variable domain, in which reference TRBV5-1 and TRBJ2-5 provide the parts outside the CDR3, is KAGVTQTPRYLIKTRGQQVTLSCSPISGHRSVSWYQQTPGQGLQFLFEYFSETQRNKGNFPGRFSGRQFSNSRSEMNVSTLELGDSALYLCASSLVPSGTSGGPGETQYFGPGTRLLVL.

The sample holds many counts of this clonotype. The chain links TRBV29-1 to TRBJ2-7, with D unclear. The length of the CDR3 is 13 residues. V dropped 0 bases and J dropped 2 bases, with 8 bases sitting between them. The germline V gene has CDR1 SQVTM and CDR2 ANQGSEA. CDR3: CSVEDLTTYEQYF. The CDR3 region has the DNA TGCAGCGTTGAAGATCTCACTACCTACGAGCAGTACTTC.

The chain has TRBV16 and TRBJ1-5; 9 bases fit TRBD1. The junction had 3 bases not matched to a gene; V was cut back by 2 bases and J by 7 bases. This CDR3 has 14 amino acids. Germline CDR1 and CDR2: KGHSY and FQNENV. The CDR3 region has the DNA TGTGCCAGCAGCCAAGGGACAGGGCAACAGCCCCAGCATTTT. It specifies CASSQGTGQQPQHF.

This clonotype has a count of ten or more. V usage is TRBV4-2 and J usage is TRBJ2-7; no clear D. The CDR3 consists of 14 residues. The V and J ends lost 1 base and 0 bases respectively, with 7 bases between them. The germline V gene has CDR1 LGHNA and CDR2 YNFKEQ. CDR3 DNA sequence: TGTGCCAGCAGCCAAGCTGGCATCTCCTACGAGCAGTACTTC. Translating gives CASSQAGISYEQYF.

This clonotype was observed many times. The chain joins TRBV7-8 to TRBJ2-1; D is ambiguous. V lost 5 bases and J 2 bases, leaving 13 bases between the germline ends. The CDR3 is 15 amino acids. Looked up from germline, CDR1 is SGHVS and CDR2 is FQNEAQ. The CDR3 nucleotides read TGTGCCAGCAGCCCAGCTGCGCCTCCCTACAATGAGCAGTTCTTC. Amino acids: CASSPAAPPYNEQFF.

The chain employs TRBV27 and TRBJ1-1; maybe TRBD1 (6 bases). The CDR3 has 15 amino acids. From germline, CDR1 is MNHEY and CDR2 SMNVEV (reference sequence). The V gene lost 5 bases and the J gene lost 4 bases, with 17 bases spanning the gap. The CDR3 reads CASSDRTILSTEAFF. The CDR3 region has the DNA TGTGCCAGCAGTGACAGGACCATTCTGAGCACTGAAGCTTTCTTT.

The rearrangement links TRBV7-9 to TRBJ2-7; a possible D gene is TRBD2 (7 bases). Trimming stripped 0 bases from V and 7 bases from J, with 19 bases between. The length of the CDR3 is 16 residues. Germline V gene sequence: CDR1 SEHNR, CDR2 FQNEAQ (reference sequence). CDR3: CASSLALGGRYNEQYF. The CDR3 nucleotides read TGTGCCAGCAGCTTAGCGCTGGGGGGGCGGTACAATGAGCAGTACTTC.

A remark on this clonotype: The germline gene is not matched at one end of the junction; a read error may be the cause. The rearrangement uses TRBV12-3 or TRBV12-4 and TRBJ1-5; weak D call: TRBD1 (6 bases). The CDR3 contains 15 residues. The CDR3 loop is CASNFTGSSNQPQHF. The DNA of the CDR3 is TGTGCCAGCAATTTCACAGGGAGCTCCAATCAGCCTCAGCATTTT.

Comment on this clonotype: Compared with germline, one end of the junction differs, possibly owing to a read error. The chain uses TRBV7-2 and TRBJ2-5; D might be TRBD2 (5 bases). The CDR3 contains 15 residues. Per the germline V gene, CDR1 is SGHTA and CDR2 is FQGNSA. The CDR3 reads CASRPRDRWEETRYF. In nucleotides, the CDR3 is TGTGCCAGCAGGCCCCGGGATCGCTGGGAAGAGACCCGGTACTTC.

This clonotype was seen ten or more times. This chain joins TRBV7-3 and TRBJ2-3; 9 bases map to TRBD1. Germline CDR1 and CDR2: SGHTA and FQGTGA. There are 14 residues in the CDR3. The V segment lost 4 bases and the J segment 5 bases; nucleotides outside the gene matches: 4. The CDR3 is CASSSNRGQDTQYF. The CDR3 coding sequence is TGTGCCAGCAGCTCAAACAGGGGGCAAGATACGCAGTATTTT. The entire variable domain, with the rest obtained from reference TRBV7-3 and TRBJ2-3, is as follows: GAGVSQTPSNKVTEKGKYVELRCDPISGHTALYWYRQSLGQGPEFLIYFQGTGAADDSGLPNDRFFAVRPEGSVSTLKIQRTERGDSAVYLCASSSNRGQDTQYFGPGTRLTVL.